Here is one T cell receptor beta chain with its context. Its antigen is still unknown. It has no much larger one-base neighbor in the sample; base qualities were not kept. The sample comes from a study of cytomegalovirus exposure and HLA in healthy donors (dated by TCRdb to about 2017). Turning to the overall study: An earlier analysis of around 600 of the donors reported more than 250 Gb of sequence data and 120 million or so unique TCR beta sequences from 150 million to 200 million T cells. About 300 gigabases of sequencing data and around 87 million unique TCR sequences were included in an early release covering roughly 700 HLA-typed donors. The genetic ancestry cluster associated with self-reported Caucasian donors included around four fifths of the 398 genotyped donors. The aim of the study was to test whether cataloging public T cell receptors could identify signatures of past pathogen exposure. The study profiled the T cell repertoires of around 700 subjects by immunosequencing and related them to cytomegalovirus serostatus. Along with the approximately 650-subject first cohort, a separate validation cohort of over a hundred different subjects was used. To predict cytomegalovirus infection status, the study brought together high-throughput TCR immunosequencing, statistical association of individual TCRs with disease status, and machine learning. A later analysis re-analyzed previously published TCR beta repertoires from roughly 690 donors and added high-resolution HLA genotyping to study TCR occurrence patterns. Rather than drawing on any new phenotypic data, the later analysis identified candidate immune exposures from TCR beta sequences and the way those sequences occurred across donors. To decide whether each TCR beta V gene segment behaved as functional or pseudogenic, an earlier analysis of approximately 620 of the donors relied on high-throughput TCR beta sequencing. Donor age, sex, ethnicity and CMV serostatus were compiled together with the repertoire data. A later genetic analysis took genome-wide SNP genotypes for 398 of the 666 donors and used that subset as a discovery cohort. All discovery cohort repertoires had been generated using a single sequencing platform. HLA typing covered class I and class II loci at four-digit resolution. The number of donors typed differed by locus, with roughly 620-630 for A, B, C, DRB1 and DQB1, about 500 for DQA1, over 600 for DPA1, and over 400 for DPB1. A few DR-DQ haplotypes were handled as single units for association and clustering because linkage in the cohort was strong. Across 398 genotyped donors of the cohort, an average of about 250,000 unique TCR beta nucleotide sequences per donor were sequenced, and roughly 20% of those sequences were non-productive.

Library creation used the immunoSEQ multiplex PCR assay. For the multiplex PCR, a mixture combining 60 forward primers for TCR Vbeta segments and 13 reverse primers for TCR Jbeta segments was used. The CDR3 region of rearranged TCR beta genes was amplified from genomic DNA by a multiplex PCR assay. On the Illumina HiSeq System, the amplified TCR beta libraries were sequenced as 87-base-pair reads. The authors processed their data as follows. A later analysis tallied 75 million to 95 million unique TCR beta chains across the 600 to 700 repertoires, and about 10 million of those chains were shared by two or more donors. To remove PCR and sequencing errors, raw reads were error-corrected and collapsed into unique sequences using a nearest-neighbor algorithm that merged closely related sequences. Alignment of CDR3 sequences to IMGT reference sequences was used to assign V, D and J gene segments. For a sequence to be retained, a match of at least six nucleotides to both a V gene segment and a J gene segment was required. A rearrangement counted as productive if the CDR3 had no stop codons and remained in frame with V and J, and every other rearrangement counted as non-productive. Following IMGT convention, CDR3 was defined as the stretch from the second conserved V-encoded cysteine to the conserved J-encoded phenylalanine. In an earlier analysis of 550 to 650 of the donors, sequences lacking an unambiguous match to a single V gene segment were excluded. In an earlier analysis of approximately 560 of the donors, a V segment was called functional when productive rearrangements were above 56.7%, and segregating when the standard deviation between donors exceeded 5%. To diagnose cytomegalovirus status from the catalog of TCR beta chain sequences, a statistical classification framework was built. A later analysis assigned V and J genes by comparing TCR nucleotide sequences with IMGT/GENE-DB human TR gene sequences. In a later analysis, CDR3 sequences and most-parsimonious VDJ recombination scenarios were assigned using the TCRdist pipeline. A later analysis defined each TCR beta chain by its CDR3 amino acid sequence plus V-gene family, and excluded reads lacking a unique V-gene family. In a later analysis, several hundred highly shared, low-generation-probability nucleotide sequences were removed to address suspected cross-contamination and a sequencing artifact. A later analysis calculated a clonal expansion index for each public chain from normalized within-repertoire ranks of inferred template counts. Generation probabilities in a later analysis came from a VDJ recombination model fitted to out-of-frame rearrangements, and those results were checked against IGoR. A later analysis scored TCR-TCR, TCR-HLA and TCR-CMV co-occurrence with hypergeometric tests, applying a repertoire-size bias correction to TCR pairs. False discovery rates were estimated in a later analysis by permuting HLA or CMV assignments 20 times. In a later analysis, co-occurring TCRs were grouped using DBSCAN, with TCRdist sequence similarity added in when clustering inside HLA-allele-positive subsets. For co-occurrence clustering, repertoires with fewer than 30,000 or more than 120,000 public chains were excluded, along with five repertoires with anomalous nucleotide sharing. TCRdb retrieved this table from immuneACCESS and kept in-frame rearrangements only. Not all clones are present; in checked studies, unresolved V genes account for under half, and no reason is known for the remainder. V, J and clone size were drawn from that table, and D and trimming were deduced from the DNA. This sample comprises some 150,000 clones, approximately 75% of them detected only once. The ten largest make up roughly 2.8% of the sample.

Overall study results and their limits: According to a later analysis, TCR association rates differed among HLA loci, with DRB1 alleles showing the most associated TCRs and HLA-C alleles showing the fewest. A later analysis associated some 17,000 TCR beta sequences with specific HLA alleles at a false discovery rate of 0.05. Correlated functional status among segregating V segments might be attributable to linkage disequilibrium, but an unknown experimental factor could not be ruled out. Because HLA typing was unavailable for some donors at each locus, only the typed subset was used in association tests. A further reported finding was that TCR beta sequences accurately predicted the HLA-A and HLA-B alleles for most subjects in the first cohort. A few of the identified cytomegalovirus-associated TCR beta chains were confirmed in vitro to be specific for cytomegalovirus antigens. It was suggested by the authors that the approach could potentially be generalized to other disease states and immunological phenotypes. CMV serostatus was the only immune exposure information available for the cohort. A cluster of highly shared sequence variants was judged likely to represent a technical artifact of the sequencing pipeline. A later analysis reported that several top co-occurrence clusters appeared linked to parvovirus B19, influenza, CMV and Epstein-Barr virus. In an earlier analysis of approximately 590 of the donors, most TCR beta V segments were observed in productive rearrangements about 87% or about 30% of the time, broadly matching IMGT annotations. Because counts were too low, around 17 rarely observed V segments, including chromosome 9 orphons, were left out of the earlier analysis of a few hundred of the donors. In a later genetic analysis, fewer N-insertions in productive TCRs were reported among donors in an Asian-associated ancestry cluster than the approximately 670-donor mean. The cohort was sequenced for TCR beta chains only, and without alpha or paired-chain data the features that could be detected were limited. Most CMV-associated TCR beta chains appeared to be HLA-restricted in a later analysis, and the HLA associations seemed to be driven largely by CMV exposure. The presence/absence analyses assumed that sequencing depth was roughly uniform across donors, and that assumption may not be true. In a later analysis, HLA-associated TCR beta chains showed more clonal expansion and lower generation probabilities than non-associated chains that were equally common. When HLA alleles, especially DR and DQ, strongly co-occurred, attributing TCR associations to individual alleles was difficult. Most TCR sequences were seen in very few donors, while some public TCRs were found in many individuals. The study gave a list of about 170 TCR beta chains associated with cytomegalovirus. A later genetic analysis associated a missense DCLRE1C variant with V-gene and J-gene trimming of TCR beta chains, and an independent cohort replicated the association. The classifier was reported to diagnose cytomegalovirus status with high specificity and sensitivity in both the original cohort and the validation cohort.

In total, approximately 690 healthy bone marrow donors made up the cohort. At the time of sampling, all cohort members were nominally healthy, though unrecorded immune exposures were likely present. The donor was CMV seronegative and belonged to the group of 352 seronegative cohort members. Each donor provided a peripheral blood sample, and peripheral blood mononuclear cells were used for TCR beta sequencing. Genomic DNA was extracted from the blood cell samples with the Qiagen DNeasy Blood Extraction Kit. This clonotype originated in a man younger than 30 in good health and CMV-seronegative. The sample consisted of PBMCs.

This receptor has the CDR3 CASGAGYPNQPQHF. The DNA sequence is TGTGCCAGCGGGGCAGGATACCCTAATCAGCCCCAGCATTTT. The V gene is TRBV27 and the J gene is TRBJ1-5; the D gene is perhaps TRBD1, from 5 matching bases. The junction shows trimming of 8 bases on V and 4 bases on J, plus 15 bases between the germline ends. Per the germline V gene (reference sequence), MNHEY is the CDR1 and SMNVEV is the CDR2. Measured from the cysteine to the phenylalanine, the CDR3 is 14 residues long. The kept DNA is CDR3 alone, 42 bases in frame from the first base.